The 7 T cell receptor beta chains reported below all come from one sample, sequenced in a study of neurological immune-mediated disorders. TCRdb re-derived calls from the 5' RACE reads in MiXCR, one entry per CDR3 protein. The table records around 130,000 distinct CDR3 sequences, roughly 3.2% of them present only once. Sequencing used PBMCs. These receptors all stem from a woman aged 25 to 45 with multiple sclerosis.

This clonotype was seen many times. J is TRBJ1-1 and V is TRBV29-1; D perhaps matches TRBD1 (5 bases). V lost 4 bases, J lost 8 bases, and 11 bases lay in between. The CDR3 extends over 11 amino acids. The germline gives CDR1 SQVTM, CDR2 ANQGSEA. The CDR3 DNA reads as TGCAGCGTTGTCCAGGGAACCGAAGCTTTCTTT. Residues: CSVVQGTEAFF.

CDR3 in DNA: TGTGCCAGCAGTGACTGCCGGACTTTCTTT. This sequence encodes CASSDCRTFF. This chain links TRBV6-4 with TRBJ1-1; D gene unclear. The CDR3 length is 10 residues. V lost 1 base and J lost 12, with 6 bases in between. Germline V CDR1 and CDR2: MRHNA, SNTAGT.

In this sample, this clonotype turned up many times. V usage is TRBV6-5 and J usage is TRBJ2-7, with D maybe TRBD2 (5 bases). Germline V CDR1 and CDR2: MNHEY, SVGAGI. V was pared by 2 bases and J by 6 bases, with 11 bases between. The CDR3 is 13 residues long. The CDR3 nucleotides read TGTGCCAGCAGTTACGACGGTGCGGGCGAGCAGTACTTC. This translates into CASSYDGAGEQYF.

This clonotype was recorded many times. The chain employs TRBV5-1 and TRBJ1-1; tentatively, D is TRBD1 (5 bases). CDR3 length equals 15 residues. Germline CDR1 is SGHRS and CDR2 is YFSETQ. Trimming removed 0 bases from V and 0 bases from J, with 9 bases in between. The CDR3 region has the DNA TGCGCCAGCAGCTTGGGGGACCCCCTGAACACTGAAGCTTTCTTT. Translating gives CASSLGDPLNTEAFF.

In this sample, this clonotype turned up many times. V and J are TRBV6-2 or TRBV6-3 and TRBJ2-1; D remains unclear. Germline V lookup: CDR1 MNHEY, CDR2 SVGEGT. The CDR3 extends over 15 amino acids. V lost 6 bases to trimming and J lost 0 bases, with 12 bases between them. The CDR3 sequence: CASSHSLYSYNEQFF. The CDR3 DNA is TGTGCCAGCAGCCACTCCCTCTACTCCTACAATGAGCAGTTCTTC.

This clonotype was observed at least ten times. The chain uses TRBV5-6 and TRBJ1-2; 12 bases match TRBD1. Germline CDR1 SGHDT, CDR2 YYEEEE. The CDR3 consists of 17 residues. V was pared by 1 base and J by 7 bases, with 11 bases of the junction left unmatched. The CDR3 here is CASSLLGQGASFSGYTF. CDR3 coding DNA: TGTGCCAGCAGCTTGTTGGGACAGGGGGCCTCTTTCTCTGGCTACACCTTC.

This clonotype was found many times. J is TRBJ1-1 and V is TRBV6-2 or TRBV6-3; 8 bases match TRBD1. The CDR3 is 13 residues long. Germline V gives CDR1 MNHEY, CDR2 SVGEGT. Trimming at V came to 2 bases and at J to 7 bases, leaving 3 bases not matched to a gene. Here the CDR3 DNA reads TGTGCCAGCAGTTACGACAGGGGTGGTGAAGCTTTCTTT. Protein sequence: CASSYDRGGEAFF.